Each of the 31 T cell receptor beta chains below was sequenced from the same sample in a study of T cell responses to AZD1222 COVID-19 vaccine. Measured with immunoSEQ multiplex PCR; TCRdb has only the in-frame clones, and not every one. The data contain 120,000 or so clones, about 90% of them singletons. Sample: peripheral blood, taken on day 0 of AZD1222 vaccination. The receptors here all came from an adult in good health.

This clone was recorded once. The chain is built from TRBV18 and TRBJ2-3, with 11 bases fitting TRBD2. Germline CDR1 is KGHSH and CDR2 is LQKENI. V lost 0 bases to trimming and J lost 4 bases; unmatched junction nucleotides: 9. The CDR3 has 18 amino acids. The CDR3 DNA is TGTGCCAGCTCACCACCGTCGGGACTAGCGGCGCCGGCAGATACGCAGTATTTT. Translation gives CASSPPSGLAAPADTQYF.

This clone was seen a few times. CDR3 coding DNA: TGTGCCACTCGGCAAGGGCAAGGGGGGTATAGCAATCAGCCCCAGCATTTT. Amino acids: CATRQGQGGYSNQPQHF. This chain joins TRBV19 and TRBJ1-5, with D possibly TRBD1 on 6 matching bases. V dropped 10 bases and J dropped 0 bases, with 22 bases sitting between them. Germline-derived CDR1 and CDR2 are LNHDA and SQIVND (reference sequence). The CDR3 is made up of 17 amino acids.

The chain is built from TRBV18 and TRBJ2-7, with a tentative D call TRBD1 (5 bases). V lost 5 bases and J 6 bases, leaving 17 bases between the germline ends. CDR1 and CDR2 (germline): KGHSH, LQKENI. This CDR3 comprises 14 residues. The CDR3 is CASSTTIRVREQYF. The CDR3 DNA follows: TGTGCCAGCTCAACGACGATCAGGGTACGCGAGCAGTACTTC.

The gene calls are TRBV19 and TRBJ1-6; 8 nucleotides agree with TRBD1. This CDR3 spans 14 amino acids. V was pared by 5 bases and J by 7 bases, with 4 bases of the junction left unmatched. Germline CDR1 is LNHDA and CDR2 is SQIVND (reference sequence). The CDR3 loop is CASSLGQANSPLHF. Written as DNA, the CDR3 is TGTGCCAGTAGTTTGGGACAGGCGAATTCACCCCTCCACTTT.

The sample holds one count of this clone. V is TRBV5-1 and J is TRBJ2-3, with 8 nucleotides matching TRBD2. CDR1 is SGHRS and CDR2 is YFSETQ in the germline V gene. The CDR3 totals 15 residues. Germline trimming cut 0 bases from V and 6 bases from J; bases unmatched to any gene: 6. CDR3 in DNA: TGCGCCAGCAGCTTGGATTCCAGCGGGGGCGATACGCAGTATTTT. This encodes CASSLDSSGGDTQYF.

V usage is TRBV5-1 and J usage is TRBJ2-3, with 9 bases matching TRBD2. The CDR3 extends over 19 amino acids. In germline, CDR1 is SGHRS, CDR2 YFSETQ. V lost 2 bases and J lost 4; bases outside the gene matches: 17. The CDR3 nucleotides are TGCGCCAGCAGCTTTCAGTCCAGCGGGGGGACACCTTGGGCAGATACGCAGTATTTT. It is translated as CASSFQSSGGTPWADTQYF. Looking up the rest from reference TRBV5-1 and TRBJ2-3 gives the full variable domain: KAGVTQTPRYLIKTRGQQVTLSCSPISGHRSVSWYQQTPGQGLQFLFEYFSETQRNKGNFPGRFSGRQFSNSRSEMNVSTLELGDSALYLCASSFQSSGGTPWADTQYFGPGTRLTVL.

The V call is TRBV15, the J call TRBJ2-2; D might be TRBD1 (7 bases). The CDR3 length is 17 residues. Germline V lookup: CDR1 LNHNV, CDR2 YYDKDF (reference sequence). The V gene lost 9 bases and the J gene lost 3 bases, with 23 bases spanning the gap. CDR3 coding DNA: TGTGCCACTCGACAGGGAGGAATGGCAGGGGACACCGGGGAGCTGTTTTTT. It translates to CATRQGGMAGDTGELFF.

This clone was detected a few times. The chain links TRBV25-1 to TRBJ2-7; D possibly corresponds to TRBD1 (6 bases). This CDR3 is built from 15 residues. V dropped 1 base and J dropped 0 bases, with 10 bases sitting between them. CDR1 is MGHDK, CDR2 SYGVNS, per germline. The CDR3 protein is CASSELDSRSYEQYF. DNA of the CDR3: TGTGCCAGCAGTGAATTGGACAGCCGCTCCTACGAGCAGTACTTC.

The chain combines TRBV7-8 with TRBJ1-5, with D possibly matching TRBD1 (6 bases). With 5 bases removed from V and 3 bases from J, the gap between germline ends came to 11 bases. Germline V CDR1 and CDR2: SGHVS, FQNEAQ. CDR3 size: 14 residues. The CDR3 loop is CASSRAGANQPQHF. CDR3 nucleotide sequence: TGTGCCAGCAGCCGCGCAGGGGCCAATCAGCCCCAGCATTTT.

This rearrangement joins TRBV6-5 to TRBJ2-7, with 10 bases matching TRBD1. V shed 2 bases, J shed 5 bases, and the junction held 6 bases outside the gene matches. There are 15 residues in the CDR3. Germline-derived CDR1 and CDR2 are MNHEY and SVGAGI. CDR3 sequence reads: CASSYETGGVHEQYF. The CDR3, as DNA: TGTGCCAGCAGTTACGAGACAGGGGGCGTCCACGAGCAGTACTTC.

This rearrangement joins TRBV5-4 to TRBJ2-2; 9 bases agree with TRBD1. V was pared by 2 bases and J by 4 bases, with 6 bases of the junction left unmatched. Germline values: CDR1 SGHNT, CDR2 YYREEE (reference sequence). The CDR3 has 16 amino acids. The CDR3: CASSFAGQGLTGELFF. DNA of the CDR3: TGTGCCAGCAGCTTTGCGGGACAGGGCCTCACCGGGGAGCTGTTTTTT.

This chain joins TRBV7-3 and TRBJ1-3; no clear D gene. The germline V gene encodes CDR1 SGHTA and CDR2 FQGTGA. Trimming removed 5 bases at V and 0 bases at J, with 11 bases between. The CDR3 has 15 residues. The CDR3 DNA reads as TGTGCCAGCAGCCCCGACGGCGTCTCTGGAAACACCATATATTTT. Protein sequence: CASSPDGVSGNTIYF.

The chain employs TRBV5-6 and TRBJ1-5, with D maybe TRBD1 (5 bases). The CDR3 length is 14 residues. Trimming removed 4 bases at V and 4 bases at J, with 12 bases between. Germline CDR1 reads SGHDT; CDR2 reads YYEEEE. The DNA of the CDR3 is TGTGCCAGCAGCCCTGGAGGGGTTAATCAGCCCCAGCATTTT. It codes for CASSPGGVNQPQHF.

The chain employs TRBV11-2 and TRBJ1-3; D gene unclear. CDR3 length equals 16 residues. Looked up from germline, CDR1 is SGHAT and CDR2 is FQNNGV. Deletions cut 6 bases from V and 0 bases from J, with 15 bases between. CDR3 sequence reads: CASRTVRGSSGNTIYF. As DNA, the CDR3 is TGTGCCAGCAGGACCGTACGGGGAAGCTCTGGAAACACCATATATTTT.

The chain links TRBV9 to TRBJ2-3; D might be TRBD1 (5 bases). This CDR3 is 13 amino acids long. The germline CDR1 and CDR2 sequences are SGDLS and YYNGEE. Between the trimmed V and J ends, which lost 0 bases and 6 bases, there was a span of 8 bases. CDR3 sequence: CASSVGGPDTQYF. DNA for the CDR3: TGTGCCAGCAGCGTAGGGGGCCCGGATACGCAGTATTTT.

This chain links TRBV4-1 with TRBJ2-2, with D possibly TRBD1 on 6 matching bases. V lost 2 bases to trimming and J lost 6 bases, with 16 bases between them. In germline, CDR1 is MGHRA, CDR2 YSYEKL. This CDR3 has 16 residues. The CDR3 nucleotides read TGCGCCAGCAGCCAACCGTTGACAGGATTCCCCGGGGAGCTGTTTTTT. Its translation is CASSQPLTGFPGELFF.

The chain employs TRBV5-1 and TRBJ2-7; TRBD1 matches at 11 bases. This CDR3 comprises 16 residues. CDR1 is SGHRS, CDR2 YFSETQ, per germline. V lost 4 bases, J lost 3 bases, and 9 bases stayed unmatched. The CDR3 coding sequence is TGCGCCAGCAGCCTTGATAGGGGGACAGGGGGCTACGAGCAGTACTTC. Protein sequence: CASSLDRGTGGYEQYF.

This clone was recorded only once. The chain couples TRBV15 to TRBJ2-3; D remains unclear. In germline, CDR1 is LNHNV, CDR2 YYDKDF (reference sequence). V dropped 0 bases and J dropped 8 bases, with 9 bases sitting between them. The CDR3 has 13 residues. CDR3 DNA: TGTGCCACCAGCAGAGATCAAAAAGGTACGCAGTATTTT. The encoded protein is CATSRDQKGTQYF.

This chain joins TRBV7-8 and TRBJ1-2; TRBD1 matches 10 bases. Germline V gene lookup returns CDR1 SGHVS and CDR2 FQNEAQ. This CDR3 region has 13 residues. The V segment lost 1 base and the J segment 7 bases; nucleotides outside the gene matches: 0. In nucleotides, the CDR3 is TGTGCCAGCAGCTTAGGGGACAGGGGTGGCTACACCTTC. Protein sequence: CASSLGDRGGYTF.

The rearrangement joins TRBV5-8 to TRBJ1-1; D is unresolved. Per germline, CDR1 SGHTS and CDR2 YDEGEE. The CDR3 is 14 residues long. V was cut by 2 bases and J by 1 base, with 9 bases left in between. The CDR3 region is CASSFEGGNTEAFF. The CDR3 coding sequence is TGTGCCAGCAGCTTCGAGGGCGGGAACACTGAAGCTTTCTTT.

The chain couples TRBV7-8 to TRBJ1-5; unclear D gene. Trimming removed 5 bases at V and 7 bases at J, with 18 bases between. Germline V gives CDR1 SGHVS, CDR2 FQNEAQ. The CDR3 is made up of 15 amino acids. The CDR3 loop is CASSPLQGPSQPQHF. As DNA, the CDR3 is TGTGCCAGCAGCCCCCTCCAAGGGCCAAGCCAGCCCCAGCATTTT.

CDR3 nucleotide sequence: TGTGCCAGCAGCTCGACAGGTGGAGTCTACGAGCAGTACTTC. The encoded protein is CASSSTGGVYEQYF. V gene TRBV11-2 combines with J gene TRBJ2-7; TRBD1 might be the D (6 bases). Germline-derived CDR1 and CDR2 are SGHAT and FQNNGV. Trimming shortened V by 4 bases and J by 3 bases, and 13 bases separated the two germline ends. The CDR3 runs 14 residues.

This chain uses TRBV19 with TRBJ2-2; D is perhaps TRBD2 (6 bases). This CDR3 has 15 residues. Per germline, CDR1 LNHDA and CDR2 SQIVND (reference sequence). V gave up 11 bases and J gave up 8 bases, with 24 bases separating them. As DNA, the CDR3 is TGTGCCGTTGGGCGGCGGAGCATCGCGGGGGGGGAGCTGTTTTTT. Protein product: CAVGRRSIAGGELFF.

The chain couples TRBV7-3 to TRBJ2-3; D is unresolved. The CDR3 length is 14 residues. The V and J ends lost 1 base and 2 bases respectively, with 7 bases between them. Germline assignment: CDR1 SGHTA and CDR2 FQGTGA. CDR3 nucleotide sequence: TGTGCCAGCAGCTTAATGGCTACCACAGATACGCAGTATTTT. As protein: CASSLMATTDTQYF.

The CDR3 DNA is TGTGCCAGCAGTTACGGCAGCGGGGGAACTCCAGATACGCAGTATTTT. Protein: CASSYGSGGTPDTQYF. The chain employs TRBV6-2 or TRBV6-3 and TRBJ2-3; 8 bases fit TRBD2. Germline V gene sequence: CDR1 MNHEY, CDR2 SVGEGT. The length of the CDR3 is 16 residues. The junction had 8 bases not matched to a gene; V was cut back by 2 bases and J by 4 bases.

The chain has TRBV12-3 or TRBV12-4 and TRBJ2-2; unclear D gene. Trimming stripped 5 bases from V and 6 bases from J, with 4 bases between. This CDR3 region has 11 residues. The CDR3 nucleotides read TGTGCCAGCAGTGACCCCGGGGAGCTGTTTTTT. It specifies CASSDPGELFF.

The J gene is TRBJ1-5, the V gene TRBV2; D is uncertain. Germline loops: CDR1 SNHLY, CDR2 FYNNEI. The CDR3 covers 13 residues. V lost 10 bases to trimming and J lost 1 base, with 11 bases between them. This chain's CDR3 is CATRRDSNQPQHF. CDR3 nucleotide sequence: TGTGCCACCAGGCGAGACAGCAATCAGCCCCAGCATTTT.

V usage is TRBV19 and J usage is TRBJ1-5; D gene ambiguous. This CDR3 region has 14 residues. V was trimmed by 3 bases and J by 2 bases, leaving 8 bases between them. Germline V gene data show CDR1 as LNHDA and CDR2 as SQIVND (reference sequence). The CDR3 coding sequence is TGTGCCAGTAGTATGGGTCGGGGCAATCAGCCCCAGCATTTT. Translating gives CASSMGRGNQPQHF.

J is TRBJ2-3 and V is TRBV19, with 8 bases that match TRBD1. The CDR3 spans 14 residues. V gave up 6 bases and J gave up 2 bases; unmatched junction bases: 4. The germline V gene has CDR1 LNHDA and CDR2 SQIVND (reference sequence). The CDR3 is CASRTGANTDTQYF. DNA of the CDR3: TGTGCCAGTAGGACAGGGGCGAACACAGATACGCAGTATTTT.

The chain carries TRBV3-1 (or the pseudogene TRBV3-2) and TRBJ1-3; D perhaps matches TRBD1 (5 bases). Trimming removed 4 bases from V and 2 bases from J, with 12 bases in between. This CDR3 region has 15 residues. Germline V gene lookup returns CDR1 LGHDT and CDR2 YNNKEL (reference sequence). The CDR3: CASSRGRGPGNTIYF. The CDR3 nucleotides are TGTGCCAGCAGCCGCGGGCGGGGCCCTGGAAACACCATATATTTT.

The chain recombines TRBV19 with TRBJ1-2; D remains ambiguous. Germline CDR1 reads LNHDA; CDR2 reads SQIVND (reference sequence). This CDR3 spans 14 amino acids. Trimming shortened V by 8 bases and J by 4 bases, and 17 bases separated the two germline ends. CDR3 sequence: CASLPGAESYGYTF. For the CDR3, the DNA is TGTGCCAGTCTACCCGGAGCTGAGTCCTATGGCTACACCTTC.